Below are 28 T cell receptor beta chains sequenced from a single sample in a study of control samples from healthy donors and cancer patients. Data came from immunoSEQ multiplex PCR; TCRdb stores just in-frame clones and leaves some out. The sample shows around 100,000 clones, around nine tenths of them seen only once. The sequenced material came from blood. Receptors were obtained from a man aged 30 to 45 in good health.

The J gene is TRBJ2-3, the V gene TRBV6-2 or TRBV6-3; 11 bases line up with TRBD2. Germline CDR1 is MNHEY and CDR2 is SVGEGT. CDR3 length: 16 amino acids. J was trimmed by 4 bases and V by 0 bases; bases with no gene match: 3. CDR3 sequence (DNA): TGTGCCAGCAGTTACTCTCCACTAGCGGGAGCAGATACGCAGTATTTT. Protein sequence: CASSYSPLAGADTQYF.

V is TRBV7-2 and J is TRBJ2-3; the match to TRBD2 covers 7 bases. Germline CDR1 SGHTA, CDR2 FQGNSA. The CDR3 has 15 residues. The ends lost 8 bases at V and 6 bases at J; junction bases unmatched: 14. This CDR3 reads CASCHGGSYADTQYF. DNA for the CDR3: TGTGCCAGCTGCCACGGGGGGTCGTATGCCGATACGCAGTATTTT.

Worth noting for this clone: This specimen includes other DNA sequences encoding the same CDR3. The V call is TRBV6-6, the J call TRBJ1-2; tentatively, D is TRBD1 (6 bases). CDR1 and CDR2 from the germline V gene are MNHNY and SVGAGI (reference sequence). Trimming removed 1 base at V and 6 bases at J, with 15 bases between. This CDR3 region has 15 residues. The CDR3, as DNA: TGTGCCAGCAGTTACTATTCGGACAGCCAGGATGGCTACACCTTC. This gives the protein CASSYYSDSQDGYTF.

V usage is TRBV5-4 and J usage is TRBJ2-2; D gene ambiguous. The CDR3 covers 15 residues. The V end was cut by 0 bases, the J end by 1 base, with 7 bases between. Germline loops: CDR1 SGHNT, CDR2 YYREEE (reference sequence). CDR3 bases: TGTGCCAGCAGCTTGGGTGCGGAGAACACCGGGGAGCTGTTTTTT. The encoded protein is CASSLGAENTGELFF.

This clone occurred a few times. The chain uses TRBV19 and TRBJ1-1; unclear D gene. The germline gives CDR1 LNHDA, CDR2 SQIVND (reference sequence). V was trimmed by 5 bases and J by 1 base, leaving 8 bases between them. The CDR3 covers 13 residues. The CDR3 DNA reads TGTGCCAGTAGTCACGACGGGAACACTGAAGCTTTCTTT. It translates to CASSHDGNTEAFF.

With regard to this clone: The same CDR3 arises from other DNA sequences in this sample as well. The V gene is TRBV7-2, the J gene TRBJ1-2; the D is unclear. The CDR3 extends over 13 amino acids. V was cut by 5 bases and J by 0 bases, with 7 bases left in between. Germline-derived CDR1 and CDR2 are SGHTA and FQGNSA. The CDR3 is CASSLGTNYGYTF. The CDR3 DNA reads TGTGCCAGCAGCCTCGGGACTAACTATGGCTACACCTTC.

This clone has only one observation. The gene calls are TRBV28 and TRBJ1-4, with D uncertain. This CDR3 is built from 14 residues. Per germline, CDR1 MDHEN and CDR2 SYDVKM. Deletions cut 3 bases from V and 8 bases from J, with 13 bases between. CDR3 protein: CASSFPGLEEKLFF. The CDR3 DNA reads as TGTGCCAGCAGTTTCCCCGGGCTCGAGGAAAAACTGTTTTTT.

V is TRBV7-3 and J is TRBJ2-2; no clear D gene. V gave up 1 base and J gave up 3 bases, with 12 bases separating them. The CDR3 loop spans 16 amino acids. Looked up from germline, CDR1 is SGHTA and CDR2 is FQGTGA. This CDR3 reads CASSLIGQYDTGELFF. CDR3 in DNA: TGTGCCAGCAGCTTAATTGGCCAATACGACACCGGGGAGCTGTTTTTT.

The rearrangement links TRBV9 to TRBJ2-2, with D perhaps TRBD1 (5 bases). The CDR3 runs 15 residues. Germline CDR1 SGDLS, CDR2 YYNGEE. The ends were cut back, 0 bases at V and 5 bases at J, with 11 bases in the middle. In nucleotides, the CDR3 is TGTGCCAGCAGCGTAGGAGGTTGGACAACCGGGGAGCTGTTTTTT. Translated: CASSVGGWTTGELFF.

J is TRBJ2-3 and V is TRBV24-1; 9 bases agree with TRBD1. Germline V gene lookup returns CDR1 KGHDR and CDR2 SFDVKD. CDR3 length equals 15 residues. The V segment lost 4 bases and the J segment 4 bases; nucleotides outside the gene matches: 5. The CDR3 spells CATSEGTGTPDTQYF. The CDR3, as DNA: TGTGCCACCAGTGAGGGGACAGGGACCCCAGATACGCAGTATTTT.

The rearrangement joins TRBV3-1 (or the pseudogene TRBV3-2) to TRBJ2-1; possible D gene TRBD1, 6 bases. The CDR3 is made up of 15 amino acids. V lost 2 bases and J 9 bases, leaving 17 bases between the germline ends. Germline assignment: CDR1 LGHDT and CDR2 YNNKEL (reference sequence). CDR3 nucleotides: TGTGCCAGCAGCCAATGGCAGGGGCCCAGGGGTGAGCAGTTCTTC. Protein sequence: CASSQWQGPRGEQFF.

V and J are TRBV19 and TRBJ1-4; TRBD1 agrees at 8 bases. V gave up 5 bases and J gave up 7 bases; unmatched junction bases: 9. The CDR3 has 15 amino acids. Germline V gives CDR1 LNHDA, CDR2 SQIVND (reference sequence). This CDR3 reads CASSGRDRNFEKLFF. The CDR3 DNA follows: TGTGCCAGTAGTGGCCGGGACAGGAACTTTGAAAAACTGTTTTTT.

For the CDR3, the DNA is TGCGCCAGCAGCCAAGCGGTTGGTGGCGAGCAGTACTTC. Translation: CASSQAVGGEQYF. J is TRBJ2-7 and V is TRBV5-1, with D possibly TRBD2 on 5 matching bases. The CDR3 contains 13 residues. Trimming stripped 4 bases from V and 6 bases from J, with 14 bases between. In germline, CDR1 is SGHRS, CDR2 YFSETQ.

The chain couples TRBV30 to TRBJ1-6; TRBD1 matches 7 bases. The CDR3 contains 15 residues. The V gene end was trimmed by 1 base and the J gene end by 4 bases; junction bases not matched to a gene: 4. Germline CDR1 is GTSNPN and CDR2 is SVGIG (reference sequence). The CDR3 here is CAWSETTGYNSPLHF. CDR3 nucleotide sequence: TGTGCCTGGAGTGAGACGACAGGGTATAATTCACCCCTCCACTTT.

The V and J genes are TRBV2 and TRBJ1-4, with unresolved D. Trimming cost V 4 bases and J 5 bases, with 14 bases left between them. The CDR3 has 15 amino acids. Per the germline V gene, CDR1 is SNHLY and CDR2 is FYNNEI. The CDR3 sequence is CASSGRQMVNEKLFF. CDR3 DNA: TGTGCCAGCAGTGGCAGACAAATGGTCAATGAAAAACTGTTTTTT.

This clone was seen a single time. CDR3 in amino acids: CATSDEGQVLNQPQHF. CDR3 nucleotides: TGTGCCACCAGTGATGAGGGACAGGTCCTCAATCAGCCCCAGCATTTT. The J gene is TRBJ1-5, the V gene TRBV24-1, with 8 positions matching TRBD1. Germline V gene lookup returns CDR1 KGHDR and CDR2 SFDVKD. Trimming cost V 3 bases and J 3 bases; bases outside gene matches: 6. CDR3 length: 16 residues.

This rearrangement joins TRBV7-2 to TRBJ2-7; D remains unclear. V lost 4 bases and J lost 3, with 10 bases in between. CDR1 is SGHTA and CDR2 is FQGNSA in the germline V gene. This CDR3 comprises 13 residues. The CDR3 DNA is TGTGCCAGCAGCTACGATGAGAACTACGAGCAGTACTTC. It encodes CASSYDENYEQYF.

The CDR3 sequence is CASRDYTEAFF. The CDR3 nucleotides are TGTGCCAGCAGAGACTACACTGAAGCTTTCTTT. This rearrangement joins TRBV6-5 to TRBJ1-1; D is ambiguous. Germline V gives CDR1 MNHEY, CDR2 SVGAGI. The CDR3 is 11 residues long. V lost 6 bases, J lost 3 bases, and 5 bases lay in between.

J is TRBJ1-6 and V is TRBV9; D unclear. This CDR3 spans 15 amino acids. Germline V gene data show CDR1 as SGDLS and CDR2 as YYNGEE. Trimming removed 3 bases at V and 7 bases at J, with 14 bases between. CDR3: CASSATPEGNSPLHF. CDR3 sequence (DNA): TGTGCCAGCAGCGCCACCCCTGAGGGAAATTCACCCCTCCACTTT.

The chain carries TRBV19 and TRBJ2-6, with 7 nucleotides matching TRBD2. Germline trimming cut 7 bases from V and 2 bases from J; bases unmatched to any gene: 5. Germline CDR1 reads LNHDA; CDR2 reads SQIVND (reference sequence). The CDR3 spans 15 residues. The CDR3 region has the DNA TGTGCCAGTACCCTTGGGGGGGCTGGGGCCAACGTCCTGACTTTC. This encodes CASTLGGAGANVLTF. The whole variable domain, remainder taken from reference TRBV19 and TRBJ2-6, is DGGITQSPKYLFRKEGQNVTLSCEQNLNHDAMYWYRQDPGQGLRLIYYSQIVNDFQKGDIAEGYSVSREKKESFPLTVTSAQKNPTAFYLCASTLGGAGANVLTFGAGSRLTVL.

The chain employs TRBV27 and TRBJ1-1, with TRBD1 identical over 9 bases. CDR1 MNHEY and CDR2 SMNVEV come from the germline V gene (reference sequence). The V gene end was trimmed by 6 bases and the J gene end by 6 bases; junction bases not matched to a gene: 5. There are 13 residues in the CDR3. In DNA form, the CDR3 reads TGTGCCAGCAGCGTGACAGGGGGTCCTGAAGCTTTCTTT. Residues: CASSVTGGPEAFF.

The chain combines TRBV27 with TRBJ1-5; 7 nucleotides line up with TRBD1. The CDR3 has 15 amino acids. CDR1 is MNHEY and CDR2 is SMNVEV in the germline V gene (reference sequence). V shed 7 bases and J 4 bases; nucleotides not matched to a gene: 10. The CDR3 is CASKPQGQRNQPQHF. CDR3 in DNA: TGTGCCAGCAAACCCCAGGGACAGCGGAATCAGCCCCAGCATTTT.

Worth noting for this clone: At one end the junction does not follow the germline gene, possibly because of a read error. The chain combines TRBV2 with TRBJ2-1; TRBD2 matches 10 bases. CDR1 is SNHLY and CDR2 is FYNNEI in the germline V gene. The CDR3 is 16 amino acids. The CDR3 region is CASSPSGAGGPTFGIF. Written as DNA, the CDR3 is TGTGCCAGCAGTCCTTCAGGAGCGGGAGGGCCCACTTTCGGGATCTTC.

The chain couples TRBV28 to TRBJ2-3; TRBD1 is a possible D gene (5 bases). Germline CDR1 MDHEN, CDR2 SYDVKM. CDR3 size: 17 residues. V was clipped by 2 bases and J by 0 bases, with 15 bases between them. The DNA of the CDR3 is TGTGCCAGCAGTTTAGGTGGTGCAGGGCTTAGCACAGATACGCAGTATTTT. Translation gives CASSLGGAGLSTDTQYF.

The chain combines TRBV24-1 with TRBJ1-6; maybe TRBD1 (6 bases). The V and J ends lost 0 bases and 4 bases respectively, with 12 bases between them. CDR1 KGHDR and CDR2 SFDVKD come from the germline V gene. The CDR3 consists of 17 residues. In nucleotides, the CDR3 is TGTGCCACCAGTGATTTGCAACGGGACACTTATAATTCACCCCTCCACTTT. It yields the protein CATSDLQRDTYNSPLHF.

This chain links TRBV12-3 or TRBV12-4 with TRBJ1-1, with D possibly matching TRBD1 (6 bases). CDR3 size: 13 residues. Trimming shortened V by 7 bases and J by 0 bases, and 9 bases separated the two germline ends. Here the CDR3 reads CASKGEVNTEAFF. In DNA form, the CDR3 reads TGTGCCAGCAAGGGGGAGGTGAACACTGAAGCTTTCTTT.

V usage is TRBV27 and J usage is TRBJ1-5, with D uncertain. Germline CDR1 reads MNHEY; CDR2 reads SMNVEV (reference sequence). The CDR3 sequence is 12 residues long. V gave up 3 bases and J gave up 2 bases, with 2 bases separating them. CDR3 loop: CASSLGNQPQHF. In nucleotides, the CDR3 is TGTGCCAGCAGTTTGGGCAATCAGCCCCAGCATTTT.

The chain uses TRBV5-1 and TRBJ2-7; TRBD2 matches 8 bases. CDR1 SGHRS and CDR2 YFSETQ come from the germline V gene. The CDR3 totals 13 residues. J gave up 2 bases and V 4 bases, and 2 bases lay outside the gene matches. In DNA, the CDR3 is TGCGCCAGCAGCCGGGAGGGCCCCTACGAGCAGTACTTC. Protein: CASSREGPYEQYF.